This T cell receptor (beta chain) was found in a study of shared clonotypes between healthy human individuals. The wider study: Every donor yielded three CD4 naive, three CD4 memory, two CD8 naive and one CD8 memory plate.

CDR3 size: 15 residues. Germline loops: CDR1 SGHRS, CDR2 YFSETQ. V gave up 3 bases and J gave up 5 bases; unmatched junction bases: 11. How the authors handled the data: From ImmunoSEQ came sequences covering only the junction and carrying no quality scores, so filtering differed. Measured with immunoSEQ multiplex PCR; TCRdb has only the in-frame clones, and not every one. V and J calls and clone size are as listed in that table; D and trimming were resolved from the DNA. The sample contains 2 million to 2.5 million clones, more than 90% of which appear only once. This chain links TRBV5-1 with TRBJ2-7, with 7 positions matching TRBD1. Sequences were obtained from naive CD4+ T cells sorted from blood. Documented subset: CD45RA+ positively selected. This sequence was found in a man younger than 35 in good health. Here the CDR3 DNA reads TGCGCCAGCAGCTCGACAGGGCCCCAAGGAAACGAGCAGTACTTC. Translation: CASSSTGPQGNEQYF.